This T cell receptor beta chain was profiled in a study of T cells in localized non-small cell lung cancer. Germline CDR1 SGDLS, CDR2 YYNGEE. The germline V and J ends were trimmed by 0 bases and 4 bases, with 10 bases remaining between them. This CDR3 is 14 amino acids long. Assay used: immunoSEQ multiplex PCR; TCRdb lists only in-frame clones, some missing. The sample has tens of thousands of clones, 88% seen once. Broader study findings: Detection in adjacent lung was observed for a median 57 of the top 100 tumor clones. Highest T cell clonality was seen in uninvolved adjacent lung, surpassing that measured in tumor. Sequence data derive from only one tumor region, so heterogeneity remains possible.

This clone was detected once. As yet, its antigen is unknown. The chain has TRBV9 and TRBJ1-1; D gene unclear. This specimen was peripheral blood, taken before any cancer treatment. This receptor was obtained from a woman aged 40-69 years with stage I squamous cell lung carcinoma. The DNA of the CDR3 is TGTGCCAGCAGCGTAGGAGGGAGGGCCACTGAAGCTTTCTTT. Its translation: CASSVGGRATEAFF.